The rows below give T cell receptor beta chains drawn from one sample of a study of blood T cells in healthy people across ages. One entry per CDR3 protein, called by TCRdb with MiXCR from the 5' RACE reads. This table holds 600,000 or so distinct CDR3 sequences, roughly 21% found once. Input material: blood. These receptors all come from a man between 65 and 80 years old in good health. Both conserved end residues are part of each CDR3. D genes are given only for firm matches. Clone size is shown for a subset of rows, as once, few, many or a class of expanded clone.

TGTGCCAGCAGTGAAGACAGGTGGTCACCCCTCCACTTT,CASSEDRWSPLHF,.,.,TRBJ1-6,TRBV6-4
TGTGCCAGCAGCAAGTCGGCGGAGGGGCCCAAAAACATTCAGTACTTC,CASSKSAEGPKNIQYF,few,.,TRBJ2-4,TRBV7-6
TGCGCCAGCAGCTTGGGTTTAGCGAGCACCGGGGAGCTGTTTTTT,CASSLGLASTGELFF,.,.,TRBJ2-2,TRBV5-1
TGCAGTGCTAGAGGGAATCCGGCAGAGACCCAGTACTTC,CSARGNPAETQYF,.,.,TRBJ2-5,TRBV20-1
TGTGCCAGCAGCTCGCCCGGAACTAGCGGGAGTAGCACAGGTACGCAGTATTTT,CASSSPGTSGSSTGTQYF,few,TRBD2,TRBJ2-3,TRBV5-5
TGTGCCGGCCAGCAGGCGGGAGGACGTACCGGGGAGCTGTTTTTT,CAGQQAGGRTGELFF,.,TRBD2,TRBJ2-2,TRBV27
TGTGCCATCAGTCCCAATCGGGACAGCTACAATGAGCAGTTCTTC,CAISPNRDSYNEQFF,few,TRBD1,TRBJ2-1,TRBV10-3
TGTGCCACCAGCAGAGGTGGGGGCGCCTTGGAGACCCAGTACTTC,CATSRGGGALETQYF,.,.,TRBJ2-5,TRBV15
TGCAGTGCTGGAACCGGGACTAGCGGGTATAGCGAGACCCAGTACTTC,CSAGTGTSGYSETQYF,.,TRBD2,TRBJ2-5,TRBV20-1
TGTGCTAGTGGTTTGGAACCACAAATGAACACTGAAGCTTTCTTT,CASGLEPQMNTEAFF,few,.,TRBJ1-1,TRBV12-5
TGTGCCAGCAGCGCCACCGCAGGGGGGGGAGCAACTAATGAAAAACTGTTTTTT,CASSATAGGGATNEKLFF,few,TRBD1,TRBJ1-4,TRBV7-9
TGCAGCGTTGCTTCGCGGACGGAAGCCAAAAACATTCAGTACTTC,CSVASRTEAKNIQYF,.,.,TRBJ2-4,TRBV29-1
TGTGCCAGCAGCCCTAGGACTAGCGGGAGGTATCTGGAGACCCAGTACTTC,CASSPRTSGRYLETQYF,few,TRBD2,TRBJ2-5,TRBV7-6
TGCAGTGCTAGGGGCGGACAGGGAAGCACAGATACGCAGTATTTT,CSARGGQGSTDTQYF,.,TRBD1,TRBJ2-3,TRBV20-1
TGTGCCAGCGGTTACCAGAAGGACACTGAAGCTTTCTTT,CASGYQKDTEAFF,few,.,TRBJ1-1,TRBV2
TGCAGCGCAGAGGAGGGAACTTACCAAGAGACCCAGTACTTC,CSAEEGTYQETQYF,few,.,TRBJ2-5,TRBV29-1
TGCAGTGCTAGGTTGGGGGAGTGGTACGAGCAGTACTTC,CSARLGEWYEQYF,few,.,TRBJ2-7,TRBV20-1
TGTGCCAGCAGCCAAGACGGGACAGGTCTTCAGCCCCAGCATTTT,CASSQDGTGLQPQHF,.,TRBD1,TRBJ1-5,TRBV4-2
TGCGCCAGCAGCTTGTTTGGGGGCTTAAGGGATGAGCAGTTCTTC,CASSLFGGLRDEQFF,few,.,TRBJ2-1,TRBV5-1
TGTGCCACCAGGGAGGGTGGTACCTACGAGCAGTACTTC,CATREGGTYEQYF,few,.,TRBJ2-7,TRBV15
TGTGCCAGCAGCTTATCGCAGGGGGCGCGGGTCGGGGAGCTGTTTTTT,CASSLSQGARVGELFF,.,TRBD1,TRBJ2-2,TRBV11-2
TGTGCCAGCAGCTACCACAGGGGGAATAACGAGCAGTACTTC,CASSYHRGNNEQYF,.,TRBD1,TRBJ2-7,TRBV12-3/TRBV12-4
TGTGCCAGCAGCTTTCGAGGGGGCACAGATGAGCAGTTCTTC,CASSFRGGTDEQFF,.,TRBD1,TRBJ2-1,TRBV7-2
TGTGCCAGCGGATCCATATGGCAAGAGACCCAGTACTTC,CASGSIWQETQYF,few,.,TRBJ2-5,TRBV28
TGCGCCAGCAGTTACCCGGACAGGGGCGAGCAGTACTTC,CASSYPDRGEQYF,few,TRBD1,TRBJ2-7,TRBV6-5
TGTGCCAGCAGCTTTGAGGAGGGCCGGATTAATACGCAGTATTTT,CASSFEEGRINTQYF,few,.,TRBJ2-3,TRBV7-6
TGCAGCGTTGACACAGACCTCTATGGCTACACCTTC,CSVDTDLYGYTF,many,.,TRBJ1-2,TRBV29-1
TGTGCCAGCAGCTCTAAAGCGGGAGCGGTAACAGATACGCAGTATTTT,CASSSKAGAVTDTQYF,.,TRBD2,TRBJ2-3,TRBV11-2
TGTGCCACCAGCAGTGCGGGGGCTAAATCCTACGAGCAGTACTTC,CATSSAGAKSYEQYF,.,.,TRBJ2-7,TRBV15
TGCGCCAGCAGCTCCGGGACAAACCTCCACTTT,CASSSGTNLHF,many,.,TRBJ1-6,TRBV5-1
TGTGCCAGCATCAAATCGTCGGGTCTGCCTGGCTACACCTTC,CASIKSSGLPGYTF,.,.,TRBJ1-2,TRBV7-2
TGTGCCAGCAGTACCGGGACTAGCGGGAGAAGAACAGATACGCAGTATTTT,CASSTGTSGRRTDTQYF,.,TRBD2,TRBJ2-3,TRBV6-2/TRBV6-3
TGTGCCAGCTCAACCGGGACTAGCGGGTCAAAAGAGACCCAGTACTTC,CASSTGTSGSKETQYF,few,TRBD2,TRBJ2-5,TRBV18
TGTGCCAGCGAAGGACTAGCGGGAGAAGAGCAGTTCTTC,CASEGLAGEEQFF,few,TRBD2,TRBJ2-1,TRBV5-5
TGTGCCAGCTCACAACAGGGCACTGAAGCTTTCTTT,CASSQQGTEAFF,.,.,TRBJ1-1,TRBV18
TGTGCCAGCAGTTACTTACAGAACCAAGAGACCCAGTACTTC,CASSYLQNQETQYF,.,.,TRBJ2-5,TRBV6-5
TGCGCCAGCAGCCGGGAGGTTAGCTCCTACAATGAGCAGTTCTTC,CASSREVSSYNEQFF,.,TRBD2,TRBJ2-1,TRBV5-1
TGCAGTGCTAGAGGAGGACTAGTAGAGACCCAGTACTTC,CSARGGLVETQYF,many,TRBD2,TRBJ2-5,TRBV20-1
TGTGCCAGCAGCCGCGGGGCCAGCTTCCACAATGAGCAGTTCTTC,CASSRGASFHNEQFF,few,.,TRBJ2-1,TRBV3-1
TGTGCCAGCAGTTCGGTAGCGGGCCTTTCCTACGAGCAGTACTTC,CASSSVAGLSYEQYF,few,TRBD2,TRBJ2-7,TRBV12-3/TRBV12-4
TGCGCCAGCAGCTCATCAGCGAACACCGGGGAGCTGTTTTTT,CASSSSANTGELFF,few,.,TRBJ2-2,TRBV5-1
TGCAGTGCTAGAGTCTCACTAGCGGGAGGCAATGAGCAGTTCTTC,CSARVSLAGGNEQFF,.,TRBD2,TRBJ2-1,TRBV20-1
TGCAGTGCTAGAGAGGGCGTAGCGGGAGGCCCAGATACGCAGTATTTT,CSAREGVAGGPDTQYF,few,TRBD2,TRBJ2-3,TRBV20-1
TGTGCCAGCAAAAACCAACCAGACCAAGAGACCCAGTACTTC,CASKNQPDQETQYF,few,.,TRBJ2-5,TRBV6-2/TRBV6-3